Shown below are 18 T cell receptor beta chains from a single sample sequenced in a study of response to subunit inactivated influenza vaccine (dated by TCRdb to the late 2010s). The receptor library was made with RT-PCR. The sequencer was an Illumina HiSeq 2500. The raw public reads went through TCRdb reprocessing: fastp at Q25, MiXCR clone calling, in-frame beta chains kept. Entries that share a CDR3 protein sequence are merged under the most common genes and DNA. This sample gives hundreds of thousands of distinct CDR3 sequences in total; 18% of them show up just once. The top ten clonotypes cover approximately 11% of the sample. This sample comprised PBMCs from blood, obtained 5 to 6 days after vaccination. These receptors were collected from a man over 45 who received an inactivated influenza vaccine. Donor details come from another sample of the same person, matched by shared clones.

The genes are TRBV12-3 or TRBV12-4 and TRBJ1-5; maybe TRBD1 (5 bases). The length of the CDR3 is 15 residues. V lost 8 bases and J 0 bases, leaving 14 bases between the germline ends. CDR3 region: CASSGHIYSNQPQHF. The CDR3 region has the DNA TGTGCCAGCTCCGGACATATTTATAGCAATCAGCCCCAGCATTTT.

V and J are TRBV18 and TRBJ1-1; D remains ambiguous. The V end was cut by 1 base, the J end by 5 bases, with 11 bases between. The germline V gene encodes CDR1 KGHSH and CDR2 LQKENI. This CDR3 region has 14 residues. CDR3 sequence (DNA): TGTGCCAGCTCACCACGAGTTGAGCCAACTGAAGCTTTCTTT. Amino acids: CASSPRVEPTEAFF.

The chain is built from TRBV29-1 and TRBJ2-7, with D perhaps being TRBD1 or TRBD2 (5 bases each). The CDR3 length is 12 residues. In germline, CDR1 is SQVTM, CDR2 ANQGSEA. V lost 3 bases and J lost 6, with 12 bases in between. CDR3 coding DNA: TGCAGCGTTGATCTGGGACCGGGCGAGCAGTACTTC. Translation gives CSVDLGPGEQYF.

The chain employs TRBV4-2 and TRBJ2-1; 14 bases fit TRBD2. The germline V gene encodes CDR1 LGHNA and CDR2 YNFKEQ. CDR3 length: 16 residues. V dropped 3 bases and J dropped 7; count of bases not matched to a gene: 5. This CDR3 reads CASSQDGTSGRNEQFF. As DNA, the CDR3 is TGTGCCAGCAGCCAGGACGGGACTAGCGGGAGAAATGAGCAGTTCTTC.

This clonotype showed up just a few times. V and J are TRBV12-3 or TRBV12-4 and TRBJ1-4; perhaps TRBD1 as D (5 bases). This CDR3 is 17 amino acids long. The V end was cut by 1 base, the J end by 6 bases, with 18 bases between. The CDR3, as DNA: TGTGCCAGCAGTTTAGATTATAGGGCAGGGTACGATGAAAAACTGTTTTTT. Translated: CASSLDYRAGYDEKLFF.

This clonotype was counted ten times or more. The chain uses TRBV28 and TRBJ1-2; 9 nucleotides align to TRBD1. CDR1 is MDHEN and CDR2 is SYDVKM in the germline V gene. This CDR3 has 14 residues. V trimming: 6 bases; J trimming: 3 bases; junction bases outside the gene matches: 5. The CDR3 sequence: CASRRDRGYYGYTF. The CDR3 bases are TGTGCCAGCAGGCGAGACAGGGGGTACTATGGCTACACCTTC.

A few counts support this clonotype. The chain employs TRBV5-1 and TRBJ2-3; 10 bases align to TRBD2. The CDR3 is made up of 15 amino acids. Trimming removed 0 bases from V and 3 bases from J; junction bases left unmatched: 1. Per germline, CDR1 SGHRS and CDR2 YFSETQ. The CDR3 region is CASSLATSGTDTQYF. In nucleotides, the CDR3 is TGCGCCAGCAGCTTGGCGACTAGCGGGACAGATACGCAGTATTTT.

The chain links TRBV27 to TRBJ2-1; 9 nucleotides align to TRBD1. Germline values: CDR1 MNHEY, CDR2 SMNVEV (reference sequence). The V and J ends lost 6 bases and 3 bases, in that order; junction bases with no gene match: 6. The CDR3 is 15 amino acids. Here the CDR3 DNA reads TGTGCCAGCAGGGACGGGACAGGGTTCTACAATGAGCAGTTCTTC. Translated, it gives CASRDGTGFYNEQFF.

This clonotype was detected only a few times. V usage is TRBV9 and J usage is TRBJ2-1; 7 nucleotides agree with TRBD2. Germline CDR1 SGDLS, CDR2 YYNGEE. The CDR3 has 16 amino acids. V was clipped by 3 bases and J by 9 bases; unmatched bases: 15. The CDR3, as DNA: TGTGCCAGCAGCGGTGTACCTAGCGGACGGCAGGGTGAGCAGTTCTTC. This sequence encodes CASSGVPSGRQGEQFF. The entire variable domain, with the rest obtained from reference TRBV9 and TRBJ2-1, is as follows: DSGVTQTPKHLITATGQRVTLRCSPRSGDLSVYWYQQSLDQGLQFLIQYYNGEERAKGNILERFSAQQFPDLHSELNLSSLELGDSALYFCASSGVPSGRQGEQFFGPGTRLTVL.

This clonotype has just a few counts. The chain is built from TRBV7-3 and TRBJ2-7, with 9 bases matching TRBD2. This CDR3 spans 16 amino acids. Trimming at V came to 0 bases and at J to 5 bases, leaving 8 bases not matched to a gene. Per the germline V gene, CDR1 is SGHTA and CDR2 is FQGTGA. CDR3 region: CASSLTGLAGRDEQYF. Here the CDR3 DNA reads TGTGCCAGCAGCTTAACGGGGCTAGCGGGACGGGACGAGCAGTACTTC.

The chain joins TRBV7-7 to TRBJ2-7; TRBD1 is a possible D gene (5 bases). The germline V gene has CDR1 SSHAT and CDR2 FNYEAQ (reference sequence). Trimming stripped 0 bases from V and 0 bases from J, with 9 bases between. The length of the CDR3 is 15 residues. CDR3 DNA: TGTGCCAGCAGCTTAGCGCCAGGGAACTCCTACGAGCAGTACTTC. Amino acids: CASSLAPGNSYEQYF.

This chain connects TRBV10-3 to TRBJ2-7; D is possibly TRBD1 or TRBD2 (6 bases each). This CDR3 region has 15 residues. The germline CDR1 and CDR2 sequences are ENHRY and SYGVKD. The V gene lost 2 bases and the J gene lost 2 bases, with 13 bases spanning the gap. In DNA, the CDR3 is TGTGCCATCAGTGAGCATCCCCGGGGGCCCTACGAGCAGTACTTC. Protein: CAISEHPRGPYEQYF.

The chain uses TRBV5-8 and TRBJ2-7; perhaps TRBD1 as D (5 bases). The CDR3 loop spans 15 amino acids. The V gene lost 2 bases and the J gene lost 2 bases, with 14 bases spanning the gap. Germline V gene data show CDR1 as SGHTS and CDR2 as YDEGEE. For the CDR3, the DNA is TGTGCCAGCAGCTTAAAGTACTCAGGGACCTACGAGCAGTACTTC. Translated: CASSLKYSGTYEQYF.

This clonotype has a handful of counts. The chain carries TRBV19 and TRBJ2-2, with D possibly called TRBD1 or TRBD2 (6 bases each). The germline CDR1 and CDR2 sequences are LNHDA and SQIVND (reference sequence). V lost 7 bases and J lost 3, with 12 bases in between. The CDR3 has 14 residues. The CDR3 region has the DNA TGTGCCAGTAAGATTAGGGGGGACACCGGGGAGCTGTTTTTT. It yields the protein CASKIRGDTGELFF.

About this clonotype itself: Compared with germline, one end of the junction differs, possibly owing to a read error. The CDR3 loop is CCARDSRGTGINQPQHF. CDR3 sequence (DNA): TGCTGTGCTAGAGATTCCCGCGGGACAGGCATTAATCAGCCCCAGCATTTT. J is TRBJ1-5 and V is TRBV20-1; 8 nucleotides agree with TRBD1. The CDR3 has 17 residues. The V gene's germline CDR1 is DFQATT and CDR2 SNEGSKA (reference sequence).

This clonotype was seen only once. V is TRBV27 and J is TRBJ2-4; 8 bases line up with TRBD1. After removal of 0 bases from V and 5 bases from J, the junction contained 6 bases not matched to a gene. The CDR3 runs to 16 residues. CDR1 MNHEY and CDR2 SMNVEV come from the germline V gene (reference sequence). The CDR3 is CASSLSPGQDQNIQYF. For the CDR3, the DNA is TGTGCCAGCAGTTTATCCCCGGGACAGGATCAAAACATTCAGTACTTC.

The V call is TRBV14, the J call TRBJ2-7; 14 nucleotides agree with TRBD2. The CDR3 totals 15 residues. V dropped 2 bases and J dropped 5; count of bases not matched to a gene: 2. Germline CDR1 reads SGHDN; CDR2 reads FVKESK. In nucleotides, the CDR3 is TGTGCCAGCAGCCAAACGGGACTAGCGGGAGACGAGCAGTACTTC. Its translation is CASSQTGLAGDEQYF.

The rearrangement uses TRBV20-1 and TRBJ1-5, with 8 positions matching TRBD1. This CDR3 contains 16 residues. Germline V gene lookup returns CDR1 DFQATT and CDR2 SNEGSKA (reference sequence). V was pared by 0 bases and J by 3 bases, with 7 bases of the junction left unmatched. CDR3 sequence (DNA): TGCAGTGCTAGAGATCCCCGGACAGGGATCAATCAGCCCCAGCATTTT. This sequence encodes CSARDPRTGINQPQHF.